This record covers a single TCR beta chain. Its antigen is as yet unknown. At one of its ends the junction is not consistent with the germline gene, which may arise from a read error. Samples left unsorted employed some 95 million PBMCs for genomic DNA. At a deep level, the assay was run. Using ten immunoSEQ deep assay plates, investigators sequenced unsorted PBMC DNA. Some clones are missing from TCRdb's copy, which holds only in-frame ones; the method was immunoSEQ multiplex PCR. The data show around 500,000 clones, 70% to 80% seen once. Germline values: CDR1 ENHRY, CDR2 SYGVKD. CDR3 length equals 14 residues. This specimen comes from a study of shared clonotypes between healthy human individuals. Findings and caveats of the study: Specimens sampled were limited to blood, with tissue repertoires likely differing.

The receptor was isolated from a woman aged 40 to 55 in good health. Some clones in this sample may be carry-over from other donors' samples. The V call is TRBV10-3, the J call TRBJ1-1; 10 nucleotides align to TRBD1. The sequenced sample was PBMCs. The DNA for the CDR3 is TGTGCCATCAGTGAGCCGACAGGGGGCCTCGAGGCCCTTTTT. This sequence encodes CAISEPTGGLEALF.